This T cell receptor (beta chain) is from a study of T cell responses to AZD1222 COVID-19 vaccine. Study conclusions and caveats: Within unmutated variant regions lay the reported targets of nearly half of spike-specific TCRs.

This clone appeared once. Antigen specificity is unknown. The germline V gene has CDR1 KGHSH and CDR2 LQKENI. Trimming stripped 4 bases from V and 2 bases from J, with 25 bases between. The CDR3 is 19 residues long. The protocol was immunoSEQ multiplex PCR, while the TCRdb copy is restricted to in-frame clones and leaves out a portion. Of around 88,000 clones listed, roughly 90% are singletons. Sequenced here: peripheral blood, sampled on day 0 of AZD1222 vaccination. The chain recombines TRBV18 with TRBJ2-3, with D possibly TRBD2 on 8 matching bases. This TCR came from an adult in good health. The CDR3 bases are TGTGCCAGCTCACTAGCGGGACAGTTTAGCCGGCCTGACACAGATACGCAGTATTTT. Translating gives CASSLAGQFSRPDTDTQYF.